The rows below give T cell receptor beta chains drawn from one sample of a study of identical twins. Each CDR3 protein is one row after TCRdb ran MiXCR on the 5' RACE reads. The sample lists 510,000 or so distinct CDR3 sequences; 12% to 15% were seen once. This same sample was also part of a study on yellow fever vaccine responses in identical twins.

What was sequenced was CD4+ T cells sorted from blood. The receptors shown here come from a woman younger than 30 in good health. Each CDR3 is given with its conserved first and last residue. The order of the fields is V gene, D gene, J gene, CDR3 length, clone size, CDR3 DNA, CDR3 protein. A D gene is named only where the DNA matches it firmly. The size of a clone is reported for some rows only, either as once, few or many, or as a class for expanded clones.

V gene: TRBV5-1; D gene: TRBD2; J gene: TRBJ2-4; CDR3 length: 17; clone size: .; CDR3 DNA: TGCGCCAGCAGCGCCAGCGGACGGTCGACTAGCCAAAACATTCAGTACTTC; CDR3 protein: CASSASGRSTSQNIQYF
V gene: TRBV20-1; D gene: TRBD2; J gene: TRBJ2-7; CDR3 length: 13; clone size: few; CDR3 DNA: TGCAGTGCTAAAACCCTAGCGGACTACGAGCAGTACTTC; CDR3 protein: CSAKTLADYEQYF
V gene: TRBV4-2; D gene: TRBD1; J gene: TRBJ2-1; CDR3 length: 14; clone size: .; CDR3 DNA: TGTGCCAGCAGCCAGGGACAGTGGAACAATGAGCAGTTCTTC; CDR3 protein: CASSQGQWNNEQFF
V gene: TRBV10-3; D gene: .; J gene: TRBJ2-5; CDR3 length: 13; clone size: .; CDR3 DNA: TGTGCCATCAGCCGGGGGGCCGGGGAGACCCAGTACTTC; CDR3 protein: CAISRGAGETQYF
V gene: TRBV19; D gene: .; J gene: TRBJ2-7; CDR3 length: 14; clone size: .; CDR3 DNA: TGTGCCAGTAGTATCCGGGACTTCTCCTACGAGCAGTACTTC; CDR3 protein: CASSIRDFSYEQYF
V gene: TRBV12-3/TRBV12-4; D gene: .; J gene: TRBJ1-5; CDR3 length: 13; clone size: few; CDR3 DNA: TGTGCCAGCAGCACGTTTGGGGACCAGCCCCAGCATTTT; CDR3 protein: CASSTFGDQPQHF
V gene: TRBV6-1; D gene: .; J gene: TRBJ1-2; CDR3 length: 13; clone size: .; CDR3 DNA: TGTGCCACCTCCGTCACCCGCAACTATGGCTACACCTTC; CDR3 protein: CATSVTRNYGYTF
V gene: TRBV4-1; D gene: .; J gene: TRBJ2-3; CDR3 length: 14; clone size: few; CDR3 DNA: TGCGCCAGCAGCCCGAGGGAGAGCACAGATACGCAGTATTTT; CDR3 protein: CASSPRESTDTQYF
V gene: TRBV2; D gene: .; J gene: TRBJ1-1; CDR3 length: 14; clone size: few; CDR3 DNA: TGTGCCAGCAGTGAAGAAGTAGTGGTCACTGAAGCTTTCTTT; CDR3 protein: CASSEEVVVTEAFF
V gene: TRBV7-9; D gene: TRBD1; J gene: TRBJ2-3; CDR3 length: 16; clone size: many; CDR3 DNA: TGTGCCAGCAGCCCCGGCCGACAGGGGCCCACAGATACGCAGTATTTT; CDR3 protein: CASSPGRQGPTDTQYF
V gene: TRBV7-9; D gene: .; J gene: TRBJ2-3; CDR3 length: 17; clone size: .; CDR3 DNA: TGTGCCAGCAGCTTAGCGTACAGCCAAAGTAGCACAGATACGCAGTATTTT; CDR3 protein: CASSLAYSQSSTDTQYF
V gene: TRBV20-1; D gene: .; J gene: TRBJ1-5; CDR3 length: 18; clone size: .; CDR3 DNA: TGCAGTGCTAGAGAGGAGTCCAGGACCCCCCGGGCGGTCTCGCCCCAGCATTTT; CDR3 protein: CSAREESRTPRAVSPQHF
V gene: TRBV6-1; D gene: TRBD1; J gene: TRBJ1-1; CDR3 length: 15; clone size: .; CDR3 DNA: TGTGCCAGCACCCCGACCAGGGGGTCGAACACTGAAGCTTTCTTT; CDR3 protein: CASTPTRGSNTEAFF
V gene: TRBV20-1; D gene: .; J gene: TRBJ2-1; CDR3 length: 14; clone size: .; CDR3 DNA: TGCAGTGCTAGTTGGGGGACGGCATACAATGAGCAGTTCTTC; CDR3 protein: CSASWGTAYNEQFF
V gene: TRBV12-3/TRBV12-4; D gene: TRBD1; J gene: TRBJ2-1; CDR3 length: 15; clone size: few; CDR3 DNA: TGTGCCAGCAGTCTCCGACAGGGATCTCTCAATGAGCAGTTCTTC; CDR3 protein: CASSLRQGSLNEQFF
V gene: TRBV2; D gene: .; J gene: TRBJ2-7; CDR3 length: 15; clone size: few; CDR3 DNA: TGTGCCAGCAGTGAAGCGGTTGGACAGTTCTACGAGCAGTACTTC; CDR3 protein: CASSEAVGQFYEQYF
V gene: TRBV21-1; D gene: .; J gene: TRBJ1-1; CDR3 length: 16; clone size: few; CDR3 DNA: TGTGCCAGCAGCATCCAGACAGCTATACTGAACACTGAAGCTTTCTTT; CDR3 protein: CASSIQTAILNTEAFF
V gene: TRBV6-5; D gene: .; J gene: TRBJ1-6; CDR3 length: 15; clone size: .; CDR3 DNA: TGTGCCAGCAGTTACGGGGGGACGGTGAATTCACCCCTCCACTTT; CDR3 protein: CASSYGGTVNSPLHF
V gene: TRBV5-6; D gene: .; J gene: TRBJ2-3; CDR3 length: 15; clone size: few; CDR3 DNA: TGTGCCAGCACCATACAGCCGATCACCACAGATACGCAGTATTTT; CDR3 protein: CASTIQPITTDTQYF
V gene: TRBV20-1; D gene: .; J gene: TRBJ2-1; CDR3 length: 15; clone size: .; CDR3 DNA: TGCAGTGCTGGACCGGCGGGAACGTCCTACAATGAGCAGTTCTTC; CDR3 protein: CSAGPAGTSYNEQFF
V gene: TRBV12-3/TRBV12-4; D gene: .; J gene: TRBJ2-5; CDR3 length: 11; clone size: few; CDR3 DNA: TGTGCCAGCAGTTGGGAAGAGACCCAGTACTTC; CDR3 protein: CASSWEETQYF
V gene: TRBV20-1; D gene: .; J gene: TRBJ2-3; CDR3 length: 12; clone size: .; CDR3 DNA: TGCGGTGGGGGACGGCCTACAGATACGCAGTATTTT; CDR3 protein: CGGGRPTDTQYF
V gene: TRBV5-1; D gene: TRBD1; J gene: TRBJ2-3; CDR3 length: 15; clone size: few; CDR3 DNA: TGCGCCAGCAGCCTAGGACAGGGATGGACAGATACGCAGTATTTT; CDR3 protein: CASSLGQGWTDTQYF
V gene: TRBV12-3/TRBV12-4; D gene: .; J gene: TRBJ2-3; CDR3 length: 12; clone size: few; CDR3 DNA: TGTGCCAGCAGTTTGGGGCCCAGGGGGCAGTATTTT; CDR3 protein: CASSLGPRGQYF
V gene: TRBV5-5; D gene: .; J gene: TRBJ1-1; CDR3 length: 17; clone size: .; CDR3 DNA: TGTGCCAGCAGCTTGCTATGGGGGGGCAGGGGGAACACTGAAGCTTTCTTT; CDR3 protein: CASSLLWGGRGNTEAFF
V gene: TRBV29-1; D gene: TRBD1; J gene: TRBJ1-2; CDR3 length: 14; clone size: .; CDR3 DNA: TGCAGCGTTGAAGACAGGGGGCGAAACTATGGCTACACCTTC; CDR3 protein: CSVEDRGRNYGYTF
V gene: TRBV7-3; D gene: TRBD2; J gene: TRBJ2-3; CDR3 length: 16; clone size: .; CDR3 DNA: TGTGCCAGCAGCCCCCCGGGAGGGGGGGGCACAGATACGCAGTATTTT; CDR3 protein: CASSPPGGGGTDTQYF
V gene: TRBV9; D gene: TRBD2; J gene: TRBJ2-2; CDR3 length: 16; clone size: few; CDR3 DNA: TGTGCCAGCAGCCTCAGAAGCGGGAGAGTCACCGGGGAGCTGTTTTTT; CDR3 protein: CASSLRSGRVTGELFF
V gene: TRBV5-1; D gene: .; J gene: TRBJ2-1; CDR3 length: 15; clone size: few; CDR3 DNA: TGCGCCAGCAGCTTGGTGAATATCTCCTACAATGAGCAGTTCTTC; CDR3 protein: CASSLVNISYNEQFF
V gene: TRBV18; D gene: .; J gene: TRBJ2-7; CDR3 length: 14; clone size: .; CDR3 DNA: TGTGCCAGCTCACCACCGCCAGGAACCTACGAGCAGTACTTC; CDR3 protein: CASSPPPGTYEQYF
V gene: TRBV11-2; D gene: TRBD1; J gene: TRBJ2-3; CDR3 length: 15; clone size: .; CDR3 DNA: TGTGCCAGCAGCACGAGACAGGGTCGCCCAGATACGCAGTATTTT; CDR3 protein: CASSTRQGRPDTQYF
V gene: TRBV5-1; D gene: .; J gene: TRBJ2-1; CDR3 length: 16; clone size: .; CDR3 DNA: TGCGCCAGCAGCTTGGTTGGCGGGGTGAACTACAATGAGCAGTTCTTC; CDR3 protein: CASSLVGGVNYNEQFF
V gene: TRBV10-3; D gene: TRBD2; J gene: TRBJ2-5; CDR3 length: 15; clone size: .; CDR3 DNA: TGTGCCATCAGTGAAAGCGGGGGGGCTATGGAGACCCAGTACTTC; CDR3 protein: CAISESGGAMETQYF
V gene: TRBV7-9; D gene: TRBD2; J gene: TRBJ2-7; CDR3 length: 16; clone size: .; CDR3 DNA: TGTGCCAGCAGCCCCATTAACACTAGCGGGAGACCCGAGCAGTACTTC; CDR3 protein: CASSPINTSGRPEQYF
V gene: TRBV6-5; D gene: TRBD2; J gene: TRBJ2-5; CDR3 length: 16; clone size: .; CDR3 DNA: TGTGCCAGCAGTTCTAGCGGGGGGAACAATAAAAAGACCCAGTACTTC; CDR3 protein: CASSSSGGNNKKTQYF
V gene: TRBV11-3; D gene: .; J gene: TRBJ2-5; CDR3 length: 13; clone size: few; CDR3 DNA: TGTGCCAGCAGCTTAGTTGGATGGGAGACCCAGTACTTC; CDR3 protein: CASSLVGWETQYF
V gene: TRBV9; D gene: .; J gene: TRBJ2-1; CDR3 length: 13; clone size: few; CDR3 DNA: TGTGCCAGCAACGTAGGGGGAGTCAATGAGCAGTTCTTC; CDR3 protein: CASNVGGVNEQFF
V gene: TRBV6-1; D gene: .; J gene: TRBJ1-6; CDR3 length: 13; clone size: many; CDR3 DNA: TGTGCCAGCAGCTTCAGCAGGGACTCACCCCTCCACTTT; CDR3 protein: CASSFSRDSPLHF
V gene: TRBV3-1; D gene: .; J gene: TRBJ2-4; CDR3 length: 15; clone size: few; CDR3 DNA: TGTGCCAGCAGCCAACTGTTATCGGCCAAAAACATTCAGTACTTC; CDR3 protein: CASSQLLSAKNIQYF
V gene: TRBV29-1; D gene: .; J gene: TRBJ2-3; CDR3 length: 15; clone size: few; CDR3 DNA: TGCAGCGGAACAACGGAGGGGGGTGGCACAGATACGCAGTATTTT; CDR3 protein: CSGTTEGGGTDTQYF